These 30 T cell receptor beta chains share one sample of origin, sequenced in a study of cytomegalovirus exposure and HLA in healthy donors (dated by TCRdb to 2016 to 2017). Libraries were constructed by the immunoSEQ multiplex PCR assay. A mixture of 60 forward primers for TCR Vbeta segments and 13 reverse primers for TCR Jbeta segments was used in the multiplex PCR. Here the immuneACCESS table is served through TCRdb, limited to in-frame sequences with V and J called. Missing clones are a known gap in these copies; in checked studies unresolved V genes cover under half, and the rest lacks a known reason. The sample includes about 140,000 clones, with more than 70% observed a single time. Around 2.5% of the sample is in the top ten clones. Sequencing was carried out using PBMCs. The receptors here all came from a man aged 45 to 65 in good health and CMV-seronegative.

This clone was counted between two and nine times. CDR3 amino acids: CASSPPSETQYF. CDR3 bases: TGTGCCAGCTCACCACCTTCGGAGACCCAGTACTTC. The chain is built from TRBV18 and TRBJ2-5; no reliable D call. Germline CDR1 is KGHSH and CDR2 is LQKENI. V lost 0 bases, J lost 5 bases, and 4 bases lay in between. This CDR3 is built from 12 residues.

The chain uses TRBV5-6 and TRBJ1-6; D gene ambiguous. Trimming pared 3 bases from V and 6 bases from J, leaving 10 bases between. The CDR3 has 14 amino acids. CDR1 SGHDT and CDR2 YYEEEE come from the germline V gene. The CDR3 loop is CASSSGLVNSPLHF. The CDR3 nucleotides are TGTGCCAGCAGCTCAGGTTTGGTTAATTCACCCCTCCACTTT.

The genes are TRBV28 and TRBJ2-6, with TRBD1 matching over 9 bases. The J segment lost 0 bases and the V segment lost 6 bases, leaving 12 bases of the junction unmatched. The CDR3 is 19 residues long. The V gene's germline CDR1 is MDHEN and CDR2 SYDVKM. CDR3 protein: CASRPLSGQGDSGANVLTF. CDR3 DNA sequence: TGTGCCAGCAGGCCCCTTTCGGGACAGGGCGACTCTGGGGCCAACGTCCTGACTTTC.

The CDR3 is CASRAGTGNGYTF. The CDR3 DNA reads as TGTGCCAGCAGGGCCGGGACAGGGAACGGCTACACCTTC. The chain carries TRBV6-5 and TRBJ1-2; 9 bases are a match to TRBD1. CDR1 and CDR2 (germline): MNHEY, SVGAGI. This CDR3 is built from 13 residues. The ends lost 6 bases at V and 8 bases at J; junction bases unmatched: 7.

V gene TRBV20-1 combines with J gene TRBJ2-7, with D maybe TRBD1 (6 bases). V lost 4 bases and J 6 bases, leaving 10 bases between the germline ends. Germline CDR1 DFQATT, CDR2 SNEGSKA (reference sequence). The CDR3 spans 11 residues. CDR3 bases: TGCAGTGCTATTAGAGGGGGCGAGCAGTACTTC. This encodes CSAIRGGEQYF.

This clone was seen only a few times. V and J are TRBV5-6 and TRBJ1-5, with 10 nucleotides matching TRBD1. The CDR3 has 18 residues. Per germline, CDR1 SGHDT and CDR2 YYEEEE. Trimming removed 1 base from V and 0 bases from J; junction bases left unmatched: 7. The CDR3 region is CASSLTGTGDLSNQPQHF. CDR3 DNA sequence: TGTGCCAGCAGCTTGACCGGGACAGGGGACCTTAGCAATCAGCCCCAGCATTTT.

The V call is TRBV19, the J call TRBJ2-1, with TRBD2 as a possible D gene (5 bases). Germline CDR1 and CDR2: LNHDA and SQIVND (reference sequence). Trimming stripped 4 bases from V and 2 bases from J, with 9 bases between. The CDR3 has 14 residues. CDR3 nucleotides: TGTGCCAGTAGTAGGGAGACAACCTACAATGAGCAGTTCTTC. Translation: CASSRETTYNEQFF.

The chain recombines TRBV19 with TRBJ2-1; 9 nucleotides line up with TRBD1. The J segment lost 5 bases and the V segment lost 10 bases, leaving 24 bases of the junction unmatched. The germline V gene encodes CDR1 LNHDA and CDR2 SQIVND (reference sequence). This CDR3 region has 19 residues. The CDR3 spells CATNKGQGGSWDLNNEQFF. The DNA of the CDR3 is TGTGCCACCAACAAGGGACAGGGCGGATCGTGGGACCTGAACAATGAGCAGTTCTTC.

This chain uses TRBV29-1 with TRBJ1-2, with 7 bases aligning to TRBD1. The CDR3 is 12 amino acids. The V and J ends lost 4 bases and 10 bases, in that order; junction bases with no gene match: 9. CDR1 and CDR2 from the germline V gene are SQVTM and ANQGSEA. In nucleotides, the CDR3 is TGCAGCGTTGTGAGACAGGGAAACGACTACACCTTC. It codes for CSVVRQGNDYTF.

This clone was seen only a few times. This CDR3 reads CASSIGQGNYGYTF. CDR3 sequence (DNA): TGTGCCAGCAGTATAGGACAGGGGAACTATGGCTACACCTTC. J is TRBJ1-2 and V is TRBV27; 9 nucleotides line up with TRBD1. CDR1 and CDR2 (germline): MNHEY, SMNVEV (reference sequence). Germline trimming cut 5 bases from V and 2 bases from J; bases unmatched to any gene: 3. The CDR3 totals 14 residues.

The chain has TRBV5-1 and TRBJ1-6, with D unresolved. Trimming took off 0 bases at V and 14 bases at J, with 15 bases between the two ends. There are 14 residues in the CDR3. The germline CDR1 and CDR2 sequences are SGHRS and YFSETQ. This chain's CDR3 is CASSLAEGGLALHF. CDR3 DNA sequence: TGCGCCAGCAGCTTGGCAGAGGGTGGTTTAGCCCTCCACTTT.

The chain is built from TRBV4-2 and TRBJ2-7, with D possibly TRBD2 on 5 matching bases. Germline CDR1 reads LGHNA; CDR2 reads YNFKEQ. Trimming removed 0 bases at V and 2 bases at J, with 11 bases between. The CDR3 extends over 15 amino acids. The CDR3 sequence is CASSQEGATAYEQYF. As DNA, the CDR3 is TGTGCCAGCAGCCAAGAGGGAGCGACGGCCTACGAGCAGTACTTC.

This chain joins TRBV10-3 and TRBJ1-3; possible D gene TRBD1, 5 bases. The CDR3 has 12 amino acids. V shed 7 bases and J shed 1 base, with 5 bases lying between them. Germline CDR1 ENHRY, CDR2 SYGVKD. CDR3 nucleotide sequence: TGTGCCATCACAGGGTCTGGAAACACCATATATTTT. Translating gives CAITGSGNTIYF.

The chain links TRBV19 to TRBJ2-7; TRBD2 agrees at 7 bases. Trimming removed 3 bases from V and 1 base from J; junction bases left unmatched: 9. CDR3 length: 16 amino acids. Looked up from germline, CDR1 is LNHDA and CDR2 is SQIVND (reference sequence). The CDR3 region is CASSIRGDLGSYEQYF. CDR3 in DNA: TGTGCCAGTAGTATTCGGGGGGATTTGGGGTCCTACGAGCAGTACTTC.

This clone was observed a handful of times. This rearrangement joins TRBV30 to TRBJ2-1; 9 bases line up with TRBD2. V lost 6 bases and J lost 10; bases outside the gene matches: 1. Germline values: CDR1 GTSNPN, CDR2 SVGIG (reference sequence). The CDR3 sequence is 10 residues long. CDR3 in DNA: TGTGCCTGTGGACTAGCGGAGCAGTTCTTC. Residues: CACGLAEQFF.

J is TRBJ1-6 and V is TRBV27; 7 bases map to TRBD1. V lost 6 bases, J lost 8 bases, and 7 bases stayed unmatched. The CDR3 consists of 14 residues. Germline V CDR1 and CDR2: MNHEY, SMNVEV (reference sequence). Here the CDR3 DNA reads TGTGCCAGCAGCCCGGGGACAGACTATTCACCCCTCCACTTT. Amino acids: CASSPGTDYSPLHF.

The gene calls are TRBV19 and TRBJ1-2, with D unresolved. The CDR3 runs to 16 residues. V was cut by 8 bases and J by 2 bases, with 21 bases left in between. Per the germline V gene, CDR1 is LNHDA and CDR2 is SQIVND (reference sequence). This CDR3 is CASGRLMGTTNYGYTF. CDR3 in DNA: TGTGCCAGTGGAAGATTAATGGGCACAACCAACTATGGCTACACCTTC.

This chain joins TRBV7-2 and TRBJ1-5; TRBD1 matches at 7 bases. The CDR3 contains 16 residues. Germline CDR1 SGHTA, CDR2 FQGNSA. V shed 0 bases and J 3 bases; nucleotides not matched to a gene: 5. The DNA for the CDR3 is TGTGCCAGCAGCTTAGCCGGGACAGTAAACAATCAGCCCCAGCATTTT. Translation gives CASSLAGTVNNQPQHF.

The chain joins TRBV28 to TRBJ2-5; 7 bases are shared with TRBD2. Looked up from germline, CDR1 is MDHEN and CDR2 is SYDVKM. The CDR3 extends over 13 amino acids. Trimming removed 11 bases from V and 5 bases from J; junction bases left unmatched: 11. The DNA of the CDR3 is TGTGCCTGGGGGGGGAGATTGGCGGAGACCCAGTACTTC. This translates into CAWGGRLAETQYF.

This chain joins TRBV30 and TRBJ2-3, with a weak D call TRBD2 (6 bases). Trimming left V 1 base short and J 5 bases short, with 7 bases between. In germline, CDR1 is GTSNPN, CDR2 SVGIG (reference sequence). The CDR3 covers 12 residues. CDR3 bases: TGTGCCTGGAGTGGGGGGGTAGATACGCAGTATTTT. Protein: CAWSGGVDTQYF.

The gene calls are TRBV7-8 and TRBJ2-7; no clear D. From germline, CDR1 is SGHVS and CDR2 FQNEAQ. The CDR3 runs to 13 residues. V shed 6 bases and J shed 5 bases, with 14 bases lying between them. For the CDR3, the DNA is TGTGCCAGCAGACCTCCGGTTATAGACGAGCAGTACTTC. Protein product: CASRPPVIDEQYF.

This rearrangement joins TRBV19 to TRBJ1-1; 9 bases are a match to TRBD1. CDR1 LNHDA and CDR2 SQIVND come from the germline V gene (reference sequence). Trimming at V came to 4 bases and at J to 0 bases, leaving 3 bases not matched to a gene. The CDR3 runs 15 residues. The CDR3 DNA reads TGTGCCAGTAGTAAGGACAGGGGTTTGAACACTGAAGCTTTCTTT. It is translated as CASSKDRGLNTEAFF.

The J gene is TRBJ2-3, the V gene TRBV6-1, with 9 bases fitting TRBD2. This CDR3 region has 16 residues. CDR1 MNHNS and CDR2 SASEGT come from the germline V gene. With 0 bases clipped from V and 1 base from J, the junction kept 2 bases outside the gene matches. The CDR3 reads CASSEAAGGRTDTQYF. The CDR3 coding sequence is TGTGCCAGCAGTGAAGCAGCGGGAGGACGCACAGATACGCAGTATTTT.

The V and J genes are TRBV5-6 and TRBJ1-2; D not certain. Germline V gene sequence: CDR1 SGHDT, CDR2 YYEEEE. This CDR3 has 11 amino acids. Deletions cut 1 base from V and 7 bases from J, with 5 bases between. The CDR3 reads CASSLRFGYTF. In nucleotides, the CDR3 is TGTGCCAGCAGCTTGCGGTTTGGCTACACCTTC. Full variable domain (missing parts from reference TRBV5-6 and TRBJ1-2): DAGVTQSPTHLIKTRGQQVTLRCSPKSGHDTVSWYQQALGQGPQFIFQYYEEEERQRGNFPDRFSGHQFPNYSSELNVNALLLGDSALYLCASSLRFGYTFGSGTRLTVV.

This chain links TRBV4-1 with TRBJ2-3, with TRBD2 identical over 9 bases. CDR3 size: 17 residues. V was clipped by 0 bases and J by 1 base; unmatched bases: 5. CDR1 MGHRA and CDR2 YSYEKL come from the germline V gene. CDR3 residues: CASSQDFRTSGTDTQYF. Written as DNA, the CDR3 is TGCGCCAGCAGCCAAGATTTCCGGACTAGCGGCACAGATACGCAGTATTTT.

The chain has TRBV30 and TRBJ2-7; D call uncertain. CDR1 is GTSNPN and CDR2 is SVGIG in the germline V gene (reference sequence). Trimming stripped 1 base from V and 8 bases from J, with 12 bases between. CDR3 length: 12 amino acids. CDR3 nucleotides: TGTGCCTGGAGTGCCCAGTCCCAGAAGCAGTACTTC. Protein product: CAWSAQSQKQYF.

The chain uses TRBV2 and TRBJ1-3; the D gene is possibly TRBD1 (5 bases). CDR1 is SNHLY and CDR2 is FYNNEI in the germline V gene. V lost 7 bases, J lost 4 bases, and 14 bases lay in between. The CDR3 has 14 residues. The CDR3, as DNA: TGTGCCAGCATCTACGGGGGGTCGGGAAACACCATATATTTT. This encodes CASIYGGSGNTIYF.

The V call is TRBV9, the J call TRBJ2-1, with D tentatively TRBD1 (5 bases). The CDR3 sequence is 13 residues long. V was trimmed by 4 bases and J by 10 bases, leaving 15 bases between them. Germline assignment: CDR1 SGDLS and CDR2 YYNGEE. CDR3 DNA sequence: TGTGCCAGCAGCCCCCAAGGGGTGGGAGAGCAGTTCTTC. Its protein product is CASSPQGVGEQFF. Full variable domain (rest looked up from reference TRBV9 and TRBJ2-1): DSGVTQTPKHLITATGQRVTLRCSPRSGDLSVYWYQQSLDQGLQFLIQYYNGEERAKGNILERFSAQQFPDLHSELNLSSLELGDSALYFCASSPQGVGEQFFGPGTRLTVL.

The V gene is TRBV29-1, the J gene TRBJ1-2; the match to TRBD1 covers 7 bases. CDR3 length: 13 amino acids. CDR1 and CDR2 (germline): SQVTM, ANQGSEA. V was pared by 4 bases and J by 6 bases, with 8 bases of the junction left unmatched. The CDR3 bases are TGCAGCGTTGGTCAGGGGGTCCCGGATGGCTACACCTTC. Translation: CSVGQGVPDGYTF.

V usage is TRBV4-1 and J usage is TRBJ1-5; 10 nucleotides line up with TRBD1. CDR1 and CDR2 (germline): MGHRA, YSYEKL. The V and J ends lost 4 bases and 2 bases, in that order; junction bases with no gene match: 14. The CDR3 consists of 19 residues. The CDR3 DNA is TGCGCCAGCAGCCGAGGCGGGGGACAGGGGATTTCTCGCAATCAGCCCCAGCATTTT. This translates into CASSRGGGQGISRNQPQHF.